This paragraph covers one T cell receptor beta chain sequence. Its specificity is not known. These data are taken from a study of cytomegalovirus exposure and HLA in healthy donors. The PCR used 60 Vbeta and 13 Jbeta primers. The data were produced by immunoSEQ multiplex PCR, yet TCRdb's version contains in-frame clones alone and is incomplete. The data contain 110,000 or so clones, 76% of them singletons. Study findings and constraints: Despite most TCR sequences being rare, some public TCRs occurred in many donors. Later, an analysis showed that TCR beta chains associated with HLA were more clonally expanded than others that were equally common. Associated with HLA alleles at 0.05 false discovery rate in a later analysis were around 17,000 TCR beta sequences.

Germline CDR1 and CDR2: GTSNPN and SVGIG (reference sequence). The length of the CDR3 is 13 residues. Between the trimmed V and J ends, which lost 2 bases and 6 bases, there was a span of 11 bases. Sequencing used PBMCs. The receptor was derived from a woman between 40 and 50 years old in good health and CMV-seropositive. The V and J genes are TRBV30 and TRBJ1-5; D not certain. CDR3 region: CAWSFSERQPQHF. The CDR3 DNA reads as TGTGCCTGGAGTTTCTCAGAACGTCAGCCCCAGCATTTT.